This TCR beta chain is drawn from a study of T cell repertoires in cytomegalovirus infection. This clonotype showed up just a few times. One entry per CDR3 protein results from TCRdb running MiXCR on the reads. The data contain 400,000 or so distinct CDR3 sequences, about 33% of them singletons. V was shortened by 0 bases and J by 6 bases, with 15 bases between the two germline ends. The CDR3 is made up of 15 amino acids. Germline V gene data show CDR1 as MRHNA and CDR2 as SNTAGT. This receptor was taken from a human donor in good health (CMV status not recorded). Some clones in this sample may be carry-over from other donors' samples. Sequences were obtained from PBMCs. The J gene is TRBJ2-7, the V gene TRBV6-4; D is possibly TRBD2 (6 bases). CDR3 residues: CASSDSRLGGGEQYF. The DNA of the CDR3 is TGTGCCAGCAGTGACTCGAGACTGGGGGGTGGCGAGCAGTACTTC.